A single sample is the source of the 13 T cell receptor beta chains below, sequenced in a study of cytomegalovirus exposure and HLA in healthy donors. PCR amplification relied on 60 Vbeta primers (plus 13 Jbeta primers). Data came from immunoSEQ multiplex PCR; TCRdb stores just in-frame clones and leaves some out. In the table there are 90,000 to 140,000 clones, about 69% of which are singletons. Sequenced material: PBMCs. These receptors came from a middle-aged man in good health and CMV-seronegative.

The rearrangement links TRBV14 to TRBJ1-3, with D unclear. Trimming shortened V by 6 bases and J by 2 bases, and 5 bases separated the two germline ends. This CDR3 spans 12 amino acids. Germline V lookup: CDR1 SGHDN, CDR2 FVKESK. CDR3 in DNA: TGTGCCAGCAGTAACACTGGAAACACCATATATTTT. This gives the protein CASSNTGNTIYF.

This chain joins TRBV4-1 and TRBJ2-7; no reliable D call. The CDR3 runs to 16 residues. Deletions cut 0 bases from V and 0 bases from J, with 12 bases between. In germline, CDR1 is MGHRA, CDR2 YSYEKL. CDR3 bases: TGCGCCAGCAGCCAAGATCAGCCAGGTAGCTCCTACGAGCAGTACTTC. It specifies CASSQDQPGSSYEQYF.

The chain couples TRBV2 to TRBJ2-3; D is unresolved. The V and J ends lost 4 bases and 8 bases respectively, with 7 bases between them. CDR1 is SNHLY and CDR2 is FYNNEI in the germline V gene. This CDR3 has 11 amino acids. This chain's CDR3 is CASSASSTQYF. The CDR3 DNA follows: TGTGCCAGCAGTGCGTCTTCTACGCAGTATTTT.

This clone came up once. The chain employs TRBV5-1 and TRBJ2-7; no clear D gene. V was pared by 2 bases and J by 3 bases, with 9 bases between. This CDR3 is 13 amino acids long. Germline-derived CDR1 and CDR2 are SGHRS and YFSETQ. This CDR3 reads CASSFSADYEQYF. As DNA, the CDR3 is TGCGCCAGCAGCTTCTCTGCAGACTACGAGCAGTACTTC.

This clone appeared a few times. This chain joins TRBV28 and TRBJ2-7; 8 bases fit TRBD1. In germline, CDR1 is MDHEN, CDR2 SYDVKM. V dropped 10 bases and J dropped 0; count of bases not matched to a gene: 5. The CDR3 runs to 13 residues. CDR3 sequence (DNA): TGTGCCACCGCGGGACAGGCCTCCTACGAGCAGTACTTC. This translates into CATAGQASYEQYF.

The V call is TRBV7-9, the J call TRBJ2-1, with TRBD1 identical over 8 bases. The CDR3 sequence is 15 residues long. J gave up 5 bases and V 2 bases, and 5 bases lay outside the gene matches. Germline V gene lookup returns CDR1 SEHNR and CDR2 FQNEAQ (reference sequence). CDR3 sequence (DNA): TGTGCCAGCAGCTTACAGACAGGGGTTAACAATGAGCAGTTCTTC. Residues: CASSLQTGVNNEQFF. Full variable domain (rest looked up from reference TRBV7-9 and TRBJ2-1): DTGVSQNPRHKITKRGQNVTFRCDPISEHNRLYWYRQTLGQGPEFLTYFQNEAQLEKSRLLSDRFSAERPKGSFSTLEIQRTEQGDSAMYLCASSLQTGVNNEQFFGPGTRLTVL.

This clone was counted a single time. The chain uses TRBV4-3 and TRBJ2-5, with 8 bases aligning to TRBD2. CDR3 length equals 19 residues. Germline CDR1 LGHNA, CDR2 YSLEER. Unmatched junction bases numbered 18, after V lost 1 base and J lost 5 bases. This CDR3 reads CASSQGFRSRGGTRETQYF. The CDR3 nucleotides are TGCGCCAGCAGCCAAGGATTTCGGTCGCGCGGGGGGACTCGGGAGACCCAGTACTTC.

The rearrangement joins TRBV4-1 to TRBJ1-4; maybe TRBD1 (5 bases). The CDR3 extends over 14 amino acids. CDR1 is MGHRA, CDR2 YSYEKL, per germline. V lost 1 base and J 12 bases, leaving 15 bases between the germline ends. Here the CDR3 DNA reads TGCGCCAGCAGCCAAGGTTCCCTGGGGGGGGAACTGTTTTTT. Translating it yields CASSQGSLGGELFF.

This chain joins TRBV9 and TRBJ2-1; 7 nucleotides match TRBD1. CDR1 is SGDLS, CDR2 YYNGEE, per germline. This CDR3 contains 16 residues. V shed 2 bases, J shed 2 bases, and the junction held 7 bases outside the gene matches. CDR3 protein: CASSVRQGSPYNEQFF. CDR3 nucleotides: TGTGCCAGCAGCGTCCGACAGGGTTCCCCCTACAATGAGCAGTTCTTC.

The chain combines TRBV5-1 with TRBJ1-1, with D possibly TRBD1 on 5 matching bases. CDR3 length: 14 amino acids. From germline, CDR1 is SGHRS and CDR2 YFSETQ. V lost 2 bases and J 5 bases, leaving 13 bases between the germline ends. CDR3 in amino acids: CASSLEGARTEAFF. The CDR3 DNA sequence: TGCGCCAGCAGCTTAGAAGGGGCCAGGACTGAAGCTTTCTTT.

The chain joins TRBV12-5 to TRBJ1-1, with TRBD1 as a possible D gene (6 bases). CDR1 and CDR2 from the germline V gene are LGHNT and FRNRAP. Trimming stripped 0 bases from V and 7 bases from J, with 18 bases between. The CDR3 contains 16 residues. CDR3 in amino acids: CASGLVRSTGNSEAFF. CDR3 DNA sequence: TGTGCTAGTGGTTTGGTACGTTCTACAGGGAATAGTGAAGCTTTCTTT.

V usage is TRBV27 and J usage is TRBJ2-5, with 10 bases fitting TRBD2. The CDR3 extends over 14 amino acids. Germline CDR1 MNHEY, CDR2 SMNVEV (reference sequence). The trim removed 3 bases at V and 7 bases at J, leaving 5 bases unmatched. The CDR3 nucleotides read TGTGCCAGCAGTTTTGGGACTAGCGAGGGGACCCAGTACTTC. Encoded protein: CASSFGTSEGTQYF.

This chain connects TRBV11-2 to TRBJ2-6; weak D call: TRBD1 (6 bases). This CDR3 contains 16 residues. Trimming stripped 5 bases from V and 1 base from J, with 12 bases between. CDR1 is SGHAT and CDR2 is FQNNGV in the germline V gene. In DNA, the CDR3 is TGTGCCAGCAGCCTAACAGGGACATCTGGGGCCAACGTCCTGACTTTC. It yields the protein CASSLTGTSGANVLTF. Looking up the rest from reference TRBV11-2 and TRBJ2-6 gives the full variable domain: EAGVAQSPRYKIIEKRQSVAFWCNPISGHATLYWYQQILGQGPKLLIQFQNNGVVDDSQLPKDRFSAERLKGVDSTLKIQPAKLEDSAVYLCASSLTGTSGANVLTFGAGSRLTVL.